The 2 T cell receptor beta chains given below trace back to one sample, sequenced in a study of T-cell memory formation after mild COVID-19. TCRdb called the 5' RACE reads again in MiXCR, with one record for every CDR3 protein. The table records a few hundred thousand distinct CDR3 sequences, roughly 15% of them present only once. Input material: PBMCs or a T cell subset sorted from them (not recorded which). These receptors came from a young man who had mild COVID-19 (a few samples of this study predate the infection). Cell type and time point are not known.

Only a few counts were recorded for this clonotype. The V and J genes are TRBV7-9 and TRBJ1-1, with D possibly TRBD1 on 5 matching bases. The CDR3 contains 16 residues. The germline CDR1 and CDR2 sequences are SEHNR and FQNEAQ (reference sequence). The V end was cut by 5 bases, the J end by 5 bases, with 21 bases between. The CDR3 is CASSPQRGPRGTEAFF. CDR3 DNA sequence: TGTGCCAGCAGCCCACAACGGGGCCCCCGCGGGACTGAAGCTTTCTTT.

The CDR3 nucleotides read TGTGCCAGCAGCCCGCAGGGTGGACAGGGCTACGAGCAGTACTTC. Translated: CASSPQGGQGYEQYF. V usage is TRBV7-2 and J usage is TRBJ2-7; 8 bases agree with TRBD1. The CDR3 runs to 15 residues. The V gene end was trimmed by 5 bases and the J gene end by 3 bases; junction bases not matched to a gene: 9. CDR1 is SGHTA and CDR2 is FQGNSA in the germline V gene.